The TCR beta chain described here comes from a study of metastatic and nonmetastatic thyroid tumors. Study as a whole: Malignant and benign thyroid patients had repertoires compared in peripheral blood and tumor or nodule tissue. General observations from the study: Relative to benign nodules, malignant thyroid tumors were reportedly characterized by significantly elevated TCR beta diversity in blood and tumor.

This clone was counted at least ten times. Its antigen is undetermined. Authors' analysis steps: The authors used CDR3 differences across clinicopathological groups to build a distant-metastasis classifier for papillary thyroid cancer. MiXCR re-clonotyped the PCR reads for TCRdb. The V and J calls, along with clone size, are taken from TCRdb and not from the paper's own processing. The data show 30,000 to 35,000 clones, about 16% seen once. Thyroid surgery took place with no prior treatment in any patient. The TCR comes from a female donor with papillary thyroid cancer or a benign thyroid nodule (not recorded which). Some clones in this sample may be carry-over from other donors' samples. The sequencing input was blood.

The CDR3 nucleotides read TGTGCCAGCAGCTTAGCGGGACGGGGTGAAGCTTTCTTT. Protein sequence: CASSLAGRGEAFF. The V gene is TRBV7-9, the J gene TRBJ1-1; the D gene is possibly TRBD1 (5 bases). V was shortened by 0 bases and J by 7 bases, with 9 bases between the two germline ends. In germline, CDR1 is SEHNR, CDR2 FQNEAQ (reference sequence). This CDR3 is built from 13 residues. Drawing the rest from reference TRBV7-9 and TRBJ1-1, the complete variable domain is DTGVSQNPRHKITKRGQNVTFRCDPISEHNRLYWYRQTLGQGPEFLTYFQNEAQLEKSRLLSDRFSAERPKGSFSTLEIQRTEQGDSAMYLCASSLAGRGEAFFGQGTRLTVV.